The clone carrying this T cell receptor beta chain was counted a few times. This sample is drawn from a study of cytomegalovirus exposure and HLA in healthy donors. Trimming cost V 4 bases and J 3 bases; bases outside gene matches: 11. The CDR3 length is 16 residues. The germline CDR1 and CDR2 sequences are MNHEY and SMNVEV (reference sequence). PCR amplification relied on 60 Vbeta primers (plus 13 Jbeta primers). TCRdb's table, derived via immunoSEQ multiplex PCR, lists solely in-frame clones and lacks some. The data hold approximately 220,000 clones, with around 80% observed a single time. Sequenced sample: PBMCs. The TCR comes from a man in his forties in good health and CMV-seronegative. The chain carries TRBV27 and TRBJ2-7, with 8 bases fitting TRBD1. The CDR3 region is CASSYQFRDRNYEQYF. CDR3 nucleotides: TGTGCCAGCAGTTATCAATTCCGGGACAGGAACTACGAGCAGTACTTC.